The source of this T cell receptor beta chain is a study of cytomegalovirus exposure and HLA in healthy donors. Study-level results: Some TCR beta chains (more than 150 of them) were listed as cytomegalovirus-associated.

From germline, CDR1 is MNHEY and CDR2 SMNVEV (reference sequence). Trimming cost V 7 bases and J 2 bases, with 17 bases left between them. The CDR3 is 15 amino acids. PCR primers comprised 60 Vbeta and 13 Jbeta primers. Sequencing was performed with immunoSEQ multiplex PCR; in TCRdb, only in-frame clones are kept and a portion is missing. The sample consists of some 120,000 clones, approximately 80% of them appearing once. With respect to this clone: Its antigen is as yet unknown.

The clonotype was recovered from a human donor in good health. This chain links TRBV27 with TRBJ1-1; D is perhaps TRBD1 (6 bases). The specimen was PBMCs. CDR3 nucleotide sequence: TGTGCCAGCACCCTCGTACAGGGATCTAACACTGAAGCTTTCTTT. This codes for CASTLVQGSNTEAFF.